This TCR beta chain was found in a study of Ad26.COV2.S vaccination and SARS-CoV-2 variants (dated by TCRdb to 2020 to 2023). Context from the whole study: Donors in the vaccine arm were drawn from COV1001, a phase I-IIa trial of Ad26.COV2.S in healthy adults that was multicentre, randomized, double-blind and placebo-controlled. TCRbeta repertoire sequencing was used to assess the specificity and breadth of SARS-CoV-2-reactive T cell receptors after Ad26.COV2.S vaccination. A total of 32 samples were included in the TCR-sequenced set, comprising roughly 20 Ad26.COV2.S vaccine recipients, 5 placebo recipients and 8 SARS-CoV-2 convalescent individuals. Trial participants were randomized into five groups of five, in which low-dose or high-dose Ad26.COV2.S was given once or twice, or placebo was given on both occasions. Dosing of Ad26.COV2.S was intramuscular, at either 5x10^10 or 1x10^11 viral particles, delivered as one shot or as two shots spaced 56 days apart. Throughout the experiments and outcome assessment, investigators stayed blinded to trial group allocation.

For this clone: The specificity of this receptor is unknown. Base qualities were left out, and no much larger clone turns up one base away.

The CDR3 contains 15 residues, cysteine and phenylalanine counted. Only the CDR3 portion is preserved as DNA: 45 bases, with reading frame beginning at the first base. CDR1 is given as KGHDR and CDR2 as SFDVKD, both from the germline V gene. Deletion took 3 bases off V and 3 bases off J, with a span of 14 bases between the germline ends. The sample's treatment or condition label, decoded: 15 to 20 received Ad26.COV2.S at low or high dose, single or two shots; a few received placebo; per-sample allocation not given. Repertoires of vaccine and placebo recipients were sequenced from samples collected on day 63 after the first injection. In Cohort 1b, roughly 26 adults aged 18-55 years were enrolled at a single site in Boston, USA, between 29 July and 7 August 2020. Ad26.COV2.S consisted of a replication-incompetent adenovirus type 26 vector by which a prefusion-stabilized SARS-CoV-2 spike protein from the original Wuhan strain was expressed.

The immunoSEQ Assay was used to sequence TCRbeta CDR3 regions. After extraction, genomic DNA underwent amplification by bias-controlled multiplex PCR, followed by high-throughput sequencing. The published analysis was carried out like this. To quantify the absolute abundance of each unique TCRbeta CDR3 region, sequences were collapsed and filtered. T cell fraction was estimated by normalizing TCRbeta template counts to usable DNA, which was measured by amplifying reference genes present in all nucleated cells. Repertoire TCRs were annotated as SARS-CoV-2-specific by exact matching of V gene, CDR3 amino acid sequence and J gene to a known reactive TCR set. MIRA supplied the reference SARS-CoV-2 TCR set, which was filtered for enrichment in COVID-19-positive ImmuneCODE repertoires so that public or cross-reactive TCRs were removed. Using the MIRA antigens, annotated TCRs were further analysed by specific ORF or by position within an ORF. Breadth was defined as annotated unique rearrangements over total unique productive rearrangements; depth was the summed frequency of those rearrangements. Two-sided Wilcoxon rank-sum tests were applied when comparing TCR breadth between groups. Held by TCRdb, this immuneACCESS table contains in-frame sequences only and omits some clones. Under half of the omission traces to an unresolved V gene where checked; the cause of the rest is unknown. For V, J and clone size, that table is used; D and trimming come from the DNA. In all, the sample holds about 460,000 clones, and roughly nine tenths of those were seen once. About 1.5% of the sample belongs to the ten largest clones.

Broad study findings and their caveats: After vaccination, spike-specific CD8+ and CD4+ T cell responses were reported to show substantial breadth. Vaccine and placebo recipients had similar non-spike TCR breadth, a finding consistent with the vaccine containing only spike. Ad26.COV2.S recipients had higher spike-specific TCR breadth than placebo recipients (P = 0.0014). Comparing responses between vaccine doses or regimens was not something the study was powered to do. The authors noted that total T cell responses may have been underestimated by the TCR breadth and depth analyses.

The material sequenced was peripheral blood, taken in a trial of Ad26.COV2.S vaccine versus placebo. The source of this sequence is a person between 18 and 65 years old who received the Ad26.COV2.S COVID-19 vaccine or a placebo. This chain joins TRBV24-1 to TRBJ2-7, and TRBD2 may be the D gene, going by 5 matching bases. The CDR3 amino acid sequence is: CATSDRRTSIYEQYF. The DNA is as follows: TGTGCCACCAGTGATCGACGGACTTCTATCTACGAGCAGTACTTC.